These 3 T cell receptor beta chains were sequenced from one sample in a study of blood T cell repertoires in COVID-19. Sequencing used immunoSEQ multiplex PCR; TCRdb keeps in-frame clones, though not all of them. Altogether 250,000 to 350,000 clones are present, roughly 90% being singletons, with the ten largest covering about 0.94%. The specimen sequenced was peripheral blood. Source of these receptors: a woman in her thirties or forties who had recovered from COVID-19.

The genes are TRBV27 and TRBJ1-2, with TRBD1 as a possible D gene (5 bases). The ends were cut back, 6 bases at V and 1 base at J, with 9 bases in the middle. The germline V gene has CDR1 MNHEY and CDR2 SMNVEV (reference sequence). The CDR3 consists of 13 residues. The CDR3 region is CASRRGHNYGYTF. CDR3 DNA: TGTGCCAGCAGAAGGGGCCATAACTATGGCTACACCTTC.

This clone was recorded only once. The chain combines TRBV29-1 with TRBJ2-2, with D perhaps TRBD2 (6 bases). V lost 7 bases and J 2 bases, leaving 17 bases between the germline ends. Looked up from germline, CDR1 is SQVTM and CDR2 is ANQGSEA. The CDR3 sequence is 15 residues long. DNA of the CDR3: TGCAGCGCGAGTGAGCCGGGGGATAACACCGGGGAGCTGTTTTTT. This codes for CSASEPGDNTGELFF.

CDR3 sequence: CASSSPHRFSELYNSPLHF. Written as DNA, the CDR3 is TGTGCCAGCAGCTCCCCCCATCGGTTTAGCGAATTATATAATTCACCCCTCCACTTT. The chain joins TRBV7-3 to TRBJ1-6; D unresolved. CDR3 size: 19 residues. Germline assignment: CDR1 SGHTA and CDR2 FQGTGA. Trimming left V 4 bases short and J 4 bases short, with 23 bases between. Variable domain in full (rest from reference TRBV7-3 and TRBJ1-6): GAGVSQTPSNKVTEKGKYVELRCDPISGHTALYWYRQSLGQGPEFLIYFQGTGAADDSGLPNDRFFAVRPEGSVSTLKIQRTERGDSAVYLCASSSPHRFSELYNSPLHFGNGTRLTVT.